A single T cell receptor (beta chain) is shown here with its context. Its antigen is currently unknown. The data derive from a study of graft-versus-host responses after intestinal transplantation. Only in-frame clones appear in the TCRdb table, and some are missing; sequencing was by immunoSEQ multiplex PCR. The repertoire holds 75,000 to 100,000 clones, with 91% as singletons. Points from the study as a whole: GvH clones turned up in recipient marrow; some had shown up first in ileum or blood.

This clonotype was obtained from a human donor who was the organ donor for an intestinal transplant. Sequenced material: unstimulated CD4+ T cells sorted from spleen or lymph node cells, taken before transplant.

Written as DNA, the CDR3 is TGTGCCAGCACGAGGGAAGATCGGGGCAATCAGCCCCAGCATTTT. Amino acids: CASTREDRGNQPQHF. The chain carries TRBV6-5 and TRBJ1-5, with D hard to call. CDR3 length: 15 amino acids. Germline V lookup: CDR1 MNHEY, CDR2 SVGAGI. With 7 bases removed from V and 2 bases from J, the gap between germline ends came to 15 bases.